This T cell receptor beta chain was identified during a study of shared clonotypes between healthy human individuals. At the level of the study: Per donor, CD8 memory used one plate, CD8 naive used two, CD4 memory used three and CD4 naive used three.

On this clone itself: Antigen unknown.

Per the germline V gene, CDR1 is LNHDA and CDR2 is SQIVND (reference sequence). V was clipped by 3 bases and J by 5 bases, with 10 bases between them. The CDR3 spans 13 residues. Sorted-subset replicate PCRs used around 200 ng of genomic DNA. This amount corresponded to approximately 30,000 T cell genomes. Clones were sequenced by immunoSEQ multiplex PCR, and TCRdb holds only the in-frame ones, with some missing. The table records some 350,000 clones, roughly 70% of them present only once. Study-wide findings and caveats: What limited the represented genetic and exposure-history diversity was the small number of donors. Compared with clonotypes that all four donors shared, non-shared clonotypes had lower generation probabilities.

The chain couples TRBV19 to TRBJ2-5, with D perhaps matching TRBD2 (5 bases). The source material was memory CD4+ T cells sorted from blood. Subset given: CD45RA-negative fraction. The sequence came from a man aged 30 to 39 in good health. The CDR3 nucleotides read TGTGCCAGTAGTATTGGCCGAGGGGAGACCCAGTACTTC. Residues: CASSIGRGETQYF.